Listed below are T cell receptor beta chains from one sample, sequenced in a study of T cell repertoires in ileal Crohn's disease. Only in-frame clones appear in the TCRdb table, and some are missing; sequencing was by immunoSEQ multiplex PCR. The data show 10,000 to 14,000 clones, about 76% seen once. The sample consisted of ileal tissue. The source is an adult with Crohn's disease. Each CDR3 is given with its conserved first and last residue. A D gene is named only where the DNA matches it firmly. A clone size is listed for some rows: how often the clone was seen (once, few, many), or a class if it is expanded.

>TRBV6-9|NA|17|NA|TRBJ1-2
TGTGCCAGCAGTTATACCCCGCGGCAGTACAATCGGGGAGGCTACACCTTC
CASSYTPRQYNRGGYTF
>TRBV5-4|NA|13|NA|TRBJ1-1
TGTGCCAGCAGCGAGTCCCCGGACACTGAAGCTTTCTTT
CASSESPDTEAFF
>TRBV2|NA|11|NA|TRBJ1-1
TGTGCCAGCAGCGTGGAGGGACAAGCTTTCTTT
CASSVEGQAFF
>TRBV5-4|NA|16|TRBD1|TRBJ1-1
TGTGCCAGCAGCTTGAGTTGGGGGACAGCCAACACTGAAGCTTTCTTT
CASSLSWGTANTEAFF
>TRBV5-4|NA|14|NA|TRBJ2-7
TGTGCCAGCAGCTCTGAGGGTGGAACGCACGAGCAGTACTTC
CASSSEGGTHEQYF
>TRBV7-6|NA|15|NA|TRBJ1-4
TGTGCCAGCAGCTTAGAGCCCGCAACTAATGAAAAACTGTTTTTT
CASSLEPATNEKLFF
>TRBV7-9|NA|15|NA|TRBJ1-5
TGTGCCAGCAGCTTCGATGGGGCGAGAGTTCAGCCCCAGCATTTT
CASSFDGARVQPQHF
>TRBV6-5|NA|14|TRBD1|TRBJ1-1
TGTGCCAGCAGGACACCGCCGGGACAGTCTGAAGCTTTCTTT
CASRTPPGQSEAFF
>TRBV7-8|once|18|NA|TRBJ1-5
TGTGCCAGCAGCCCACGTGCCAGTGGGGGCTATAGCAATCAGCCCCAGCATTTT
CASSPRASGGYSNQPQHF
>TRBV25-1|once|15|TRBD1|TRBJ2-7
TGTGCCAGCAGTGAATTTGGGACAGGCGGCTACGAGCAGTACTTC
CASSEFGTGGYEQYF
>TRBV27|NA|12|NA|TRBJ2-2
TGTGCCAGCCCAGGGGGGAACGGGGAGCTGTTTTTT
CASPGGNGELFF
>TRBV6-4|once|14|NA|TRBJ2-7
TGTGCCAGCAGTGAGGGGGGTGATTCCTACGAGCAGTACTTC
CASSEGGDSYEQYF
>TRBV19|NA|14|TRBD1|TRBJ1-1
TGTGCCAGTAGTGGGGACAGGGCGAACACTGAAGCTTTCTTT
CASSGDRANTEAFF
>TRBV6-1|few|13|NA|TRBJ2-5
TGTGCCAGCAGTGAATTAGCTTTAGAGACCCAGTACTTC
CASSELALETQYF
>TRBV5-1|NA|14|TRBD1|TRBJ2-7
TGCGCCAGCGCACGGACAGGGGATGGTTCGGGGCAGTACTTC
CASARTGDGSGQYF
>TRBV7-7|NA|17|TRBD2|TRBJ2-1
TGTGCTAGCAGCTTAGGTCGCGGGGGTAACGTCTACAATGAGCAGTTCTTC
CASSLGRGGNVYNEQFF
>TRBV2|NA|12|NA|TRBJ1-6
TGTGCCAGCAGTGAACGGGGTTCACCCCTCCACTTT
CASSERGSPLHF
>TRBV21-1|NA|16|NA|TRBJ2-7
TGTGCCAGCAGCAAAGCGCGGCGGGGAGAAACCTACGAGCAGTACTTC
CASSKARRGETYEQYF
>TRBV7-9|once|17|TRBD1|TRBJ1-2
TGTGCCAGCAGCTCGCCGATGGGACAGGGGTCTAACTATGGCTACACCTTC
CASSSPMGQGSNYGYTF
>TRBV5-6|NA|14|TRBD1|TRBJ2-1
TGTGCCAGCAGCCGGACAGGGGGCTTCGATGAGCAGTTCTTC
CASSRTGGFDEQFF
>TRBV19|NA|18|TRBD2|TRBJ2-1
TGTGCCAGTAGTGTGGGACTAGCGGGGGGGCAGACGTTGAATGAGCAGTTCTTC
CASSVGLAGGQTLNEQFF
>TRBV5-1|NA|16|NA|TRBJ1-3
TGCGCCAGCAGCTTGGAAACAGGGACCTCTGGAAACACCATATATTTT
CASSLETGTSGNTIYF
>TRBV19|NA|17|NA|TRBJ1-4
TGTGCCAGTAGTATAGTTGGCCAGGGTCGAACTAATGAAAAACTGTTTTTT
CASSIVGQGRTNEKLFF
>TRBV6-1|NA|13|NA|TRBJ2-2
TGTGCCAGCAGTGTGACAGGGAGGGGGGAGCTGTTTTTT
CASSVTGRGELFF
>TRBV19|few|14|NA|TRBJ2-1
TGTGCCAGTAGTATAGGATTGGCCAGCGGGGAGCAGTTCTTC
CASSIGLASGEQFF
>TRBV18|NA|15|TRBD1|TRBJ2-2
TGTGCCAGCTCACCACCGGGACAGAAAACCGGGGAGCTGTTTTTT
CASSPPGQKTGELFF
>TRBV28|medium-sized|13|NA|TRBJ1-4
TGTGCCAGCAGTTCGCCCCCGCGTGGAAAACTGTTTTTT
CASSSPPRGKLFF
>TRBV28|NA|16|NA|TRBJ2-7
TGTGCCAGCAGTTTTACCGCCTCAGGGTCCAAATACGAGCAGTACTTC
CASSFTASGSKYEQYF
>TRBV29-1|NA|13|NA|TRBJ1-5
TGCAGCGTTGAAGTAGAGCTAAATCAGCCCCAGCATTTT
CSVEVELNQPQHF
>TRBV11-3|few|15|TRBD1|TRBJ1-3
TGTGCCAGCAGCTTCTTGACAGGGACTGGAAACACCATATATTTT
CASSFLTGTGNTIYF
>TRBV6-5|NA|15|TRBD2|TRBJ2-1
TGTGCCAGCAGTTCGGCTGGGACTAGCGGGGGAGAGCAGTTCTTC
CASSSAGTSGGEQFF
>TRBV6-1|NA|16|NA|TRBJ1-5
TGTGCCAGCAGTGATCCGGTCTCGGGGGGGAATCAGCCCCAGCATTTT
CASSDPVSGGNQPQHF
>TRBV19|NA|18|TRBD1|TRBJ1-5
TGTGCCAGTATCGGAGGGACAGGGGGCCGGTTGAGCAATCAGCCCCAGCATTTT
CASIGGTGGRLSNQPQHF
>TRBV6-5|NA|15|TRBD1|TRBJ1-2
TGTGCCAGCAGTTCGGAGGGACAGGTGATCTATGGCTACACCTTC
CASSSEGQVIYGYTF
>TRBV7-3|NA|15|NA|TRBJ2-2
TGTGCCAGCAGCTTAAGGGGCAGGGTCCCCGGGGAGCTGTTTTTT
CASSLRGRVPGELFF
>TRBV19|NA|14|NA|TRBJ2-5
TGTGCCAGTACCCCATCGGCGGTAACGGAGACCCAGTACTTC
CASTPSAVTETQYF
>TRBV4-1|few|14|NA|TRBJ1-2
TGCGCCAGCAGCCAAGTGGGGGGGAGGTATGGCTACACCTTC
CASSQVGGRYGYTF
>TRBV27|NA|15|NA|TRBJ1-6
TGTGCCAGCAGTTTAGGGACTACCTATAATTCACCCCTCCACTTT
CASSLGTTYNSPLHF
>TRBV5-1|NA|15|TRBD1|TRBJ2-7
TGCGCCAGCAGCCTGACAGGGGGCGCCTCCTACGAGCAGTACTTC
CASSLTGGASYEQYF
>TRBV5-4|NA|15|NA|TRBJ2-3
TGTGCCAGCAGCTTCGCCGGACAGCGGCGAGATACGCAGTATTTT
CASSFAGQRRDTQYF
>TRBV6-1|NA|14|TRBD1|TRBJ1-3
TGTGCCACCAATCCAGGGGGCTCTGGAAACACCATATATTTT
CATNPGGSGNTIYF
>TRBV7-2|NA|14|TRBD2|TRBJ2-5
TGTGCCAGCAGCCCGGGACTAGCCTCAGAGACCCAGTACTTC
CASSPGLASETQYF
>TRBV29-1|NA|13|NA|TRBJ1-1
TGCAGCGTCGCCACCGGGGTCGACACTGAAGCTTTCTTT
CSVATGVDTEAFF
>TRBV11-3|few|13|NA|TRBJ2-3
TGTGCCAGCAGCTTACTAGAGCCAGATACGCAGTATTTT
CASSLLEPDTQYF
>TRBV5-4|NA|15|TRBD2|TRBJ2-7
TGTGCCAGCAGCCAGGGACTAGCGGGGGGCTGGGAGCAGTACTTC
CASSQGLAGGWEQYF
>TRBV6-1|NA|12|TRBD1|TRBJ1-2
TGTGCCAGCAGGAGGACAGGTTACGGCTACACCTTC
CASRRTGYGYTF
>TRBV27|NA|19|TRBD1|TRBJ1-1
TGTGCCAGCAGCGCTCCCCTCCCCTTCGGAAGGACAGGGCTAACTGAAGCTTTCTTT
CASSAPLPFGRTGLTEAFF
>TRBV6-1|NA|12|NA|TRBJ1-4
TGTGCCAGCAGTGGACTAAATGAAAAACTGTTTTTT
CASSGLNEKLFF
>TRBV19|few|14|NA|TRBJ2-3
TGTGCCAGTAAGGGGTGGGTTGACACAGATACGCAGTATTTT
CASKGWVDTDTQYF
>TRBV5-1|NA|15|TRBD1|TRBJ2-5
TGCGCCAGCAGCGGAGGACAGGACGTGGTCGAGACCCAGTACTTC
CASSGGQDVVETQYF
>TRBV11-2|NA|15|TRBD1|TRBJ2-7
TGTGCCAGCAGCTTACAGGGACAGGACCCCTACGAGCAGTACTTC
CASSLQGQDPYEQYF
>TRBV19|NA|14|TRBD1|TRBJ1-6
TGTGCCAGTAGCTCGACAGGGAGAAATTCCCCCCTCCACTTT
CASSSTGRNSPLHF
>TRBV5-1|once|14|TRBD2|TRBJ2-5
TGCGCCAGCAGCTTGGCTAGCGGGGCCGATGAGCAGTACTTC
CASSLASGADEQYF
>TRBV5-6|NA|16|NA|TRBJ1-5
TGTGCCAGCAGCTTGGGTGCAGGGGTCAGCAATCAGCCCCAGCATTTT
CASSLGAGVSNQPQHF
>TRBV5-4|NA|16|NA|TRBJ1-6
TGTGCCAGCAGCTTGGCGTCAGGGGCGTATAATTCACCCCTCCACTTT
CASSLASGAYNSPLHF
>TRBV2|NA|16|TRBD1|TRBJ1-4
TGTGCCAGCAGGAGACAGGGGGTAGCGGCTAATGAAAAACTGTTTTTT
CASRRQGVAANEKLFF
>TRBV5-1|NA|17|TRBD1|TRBJ1-1
TGCGCCAGCAGCTTGAGGGGACAGGGGTTCATGAACACTGAAGCTTTCTTT
CASSLRGQGFMNTEAFF
>TRBV4-1|NA|13|NA|TRBJ2-7
TGCGCCAGCAGCTTTCAGACAGGCTACGAGCAGTACTTC
CASSFQTGYEQYF